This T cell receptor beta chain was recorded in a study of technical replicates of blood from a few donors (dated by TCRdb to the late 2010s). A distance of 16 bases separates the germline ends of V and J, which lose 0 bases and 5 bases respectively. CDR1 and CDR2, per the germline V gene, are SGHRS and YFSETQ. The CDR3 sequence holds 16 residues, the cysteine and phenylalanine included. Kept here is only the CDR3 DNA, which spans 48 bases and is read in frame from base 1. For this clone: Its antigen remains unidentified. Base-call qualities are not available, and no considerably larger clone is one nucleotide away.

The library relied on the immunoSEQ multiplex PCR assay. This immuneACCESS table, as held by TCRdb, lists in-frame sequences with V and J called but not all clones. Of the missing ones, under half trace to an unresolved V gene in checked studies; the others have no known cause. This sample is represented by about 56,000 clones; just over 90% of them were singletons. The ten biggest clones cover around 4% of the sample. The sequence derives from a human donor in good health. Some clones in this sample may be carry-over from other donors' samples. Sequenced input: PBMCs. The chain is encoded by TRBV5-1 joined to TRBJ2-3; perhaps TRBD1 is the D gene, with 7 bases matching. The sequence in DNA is TGCGCCAGCAGCTTGGGGGGAGGCTCAGGGGGAGATACGCAGTATTTT. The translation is CASSLGGGSGGDTQYF.